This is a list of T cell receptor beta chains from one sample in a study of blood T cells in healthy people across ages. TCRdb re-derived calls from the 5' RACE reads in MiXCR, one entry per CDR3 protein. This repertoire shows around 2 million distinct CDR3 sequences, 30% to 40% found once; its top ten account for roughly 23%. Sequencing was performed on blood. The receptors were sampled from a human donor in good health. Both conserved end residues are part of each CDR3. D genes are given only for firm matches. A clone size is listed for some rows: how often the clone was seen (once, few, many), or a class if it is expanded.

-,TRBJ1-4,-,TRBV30,TGTGCCTGGAGTCCAGAGACCCAAAATGAAAAACTGTTTTTT,CAWSPETQNEKLFF
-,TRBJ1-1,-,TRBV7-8,TGTGCCAGCAGCTTAGGGGGCAGGGAGGACACTGAAGCTTTCTTT,CASSLGGREDTEAFF
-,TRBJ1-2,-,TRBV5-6,TGTGCCAGCAGTTCACTCGTTGGGGGCTATGGCTACACCTTC,CASSSLVGGYGYTF
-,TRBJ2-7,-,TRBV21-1,TGTGCCAGCAGCACTTCGACAGGGACGGGCGAGCAGTACTTC,CASSTSTGTGEQYF
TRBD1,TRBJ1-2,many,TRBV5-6,TGTGCCAGCAGCGTACCGGGACAGCTATATGGCTACACCTTC,CASSVPGQLYGYTF
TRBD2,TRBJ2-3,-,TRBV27,TGTGCCAGCAGTTTAGGTAGCGGGGCGGTAGATACGCAGTATTTT,CASSLGSGAVDTQYF
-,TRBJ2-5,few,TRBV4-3,TGCGCCAGCAGCCAAGATCAAGGGTCGGGACCTGACCGAGAGACCCAGTACTTC,CASSQDQGSGPDRETQYF
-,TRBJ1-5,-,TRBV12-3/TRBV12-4,TGTGCCAGCAGTTTGGGGGGCCACGCGCATTTT,CASSLGGHAHF
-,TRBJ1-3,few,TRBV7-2,TGTGCCAGCAGCCGACAGAGCATCTCTGGAAACACCATATATTTT,CASSRQSISGNTIYF
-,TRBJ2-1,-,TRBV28,TGTGCCAGCAGCTCCGAGCCCTCCTACAATGAGCAGTTCTTC,CASSSEPSYNEQFF
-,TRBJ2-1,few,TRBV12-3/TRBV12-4,TGTGCCAGCAGTCCTCATCCCCCGGGTAGCAGAGTATACAATGAGCAGTTCTTC,CASSPHPPGSRVYNEQFF
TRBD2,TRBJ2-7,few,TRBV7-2,TGTGCCAGCAGCACGGGGGGACTAGCGGGAGTCTACGAGCAGTACTTC,CASSTGGLAGVYEQYF
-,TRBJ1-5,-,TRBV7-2,TGTGCCAGCAGCTTAGCGGACTGGATTAGCAATCAGCCCCAGCATTTT,CASSLADWISNQPQHF
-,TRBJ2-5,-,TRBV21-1,TGTGCCAGCAGCAAAAGGCCTCCCCGGTGGCAAGAGACCCAGTACTTC,CASSKRPPRWQETQYF
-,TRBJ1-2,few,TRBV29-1,TGCAGCGTGGGGGAAGACAGAGCTAACTATGGCTACACCTTC,CSVGEDRANYGYTF
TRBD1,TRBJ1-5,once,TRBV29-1,TGCAGCGTTCGGGGGACAGGGGGTCAGCCCCAGCATTTT,CSVRGTGGQPQHF
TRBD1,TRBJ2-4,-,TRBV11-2,TGTGCCAGCAGCTTAGTAACAGGGGGAATTTGGGAGCAGTACTTC,CASSLVTGGIWEQYF
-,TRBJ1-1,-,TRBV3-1,TGTGCCAGCAGCCGGACATGGGGGAACACTGAAGCTTTCTTT,CASSRTWGNTEAFF
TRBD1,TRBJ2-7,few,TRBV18,TGTGCCAGCTCACCACGTCAGGGGGCCACCTACGAGCAGTACTTC,CASSPRQGATYEQYF
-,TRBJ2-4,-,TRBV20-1,TGCAGTGCTAGCCAGGGTGCCAAAAACATTCAGTACTTC,CSASQGAKNIQYF
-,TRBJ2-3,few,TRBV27,TGTGCCAGCAGTGAGGTAGACAGCGGGGATACGCAGTATTTT,CASSEVDSGDTQYF
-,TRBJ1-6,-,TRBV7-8,TGTGCCAGCAGCCCTATGATAAGTTCACCCCTCCACTTT,CASSPMISSPLHF
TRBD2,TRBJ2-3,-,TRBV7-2,TGTGCCAGCAGCTTAGCCCCATCGGGGGGTCCCACAGATACGCAGTATTTT,CASSLAPSGGPTDTQYF
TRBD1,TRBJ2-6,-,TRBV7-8,TGTGCCAGCAGCCTCGACCGGGACAGGGGGTCTGGGGCCAACGTCCTGACTTTC,CASSLDRDRGSGANVLTF
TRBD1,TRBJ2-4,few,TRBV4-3,TGCGCCAGCAGCCAAGGGGATTTGGGGACAGGGAAAAACATTCAGTACTTC,CASSQGDLGTGKNIQYF
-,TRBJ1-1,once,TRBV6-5,TGTGCCAGCAGACTTCAGGGTGGGATCACTGAAGCTTTCTTT,CASRLQGGITEAFF
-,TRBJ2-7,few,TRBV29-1,TGCAGCGTTGAAGGGACAGAGACCTACGAGCAGTACTTC,CSVEGTETYEQYF
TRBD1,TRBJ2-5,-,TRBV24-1,TGTGCCACCAGTGACCTGGACAGGGAGGTGCAAGAGACCCAGTACTTC,CATSDLDREVQETQYF
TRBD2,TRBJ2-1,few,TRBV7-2,TGTACCAGCAGCTTAAACGGGCGGGGGGGTAATGAGCAGTTCTTC,CTSSLNGRGGNEQFF
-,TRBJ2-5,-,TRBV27,TGTGCCAGCAGTTTTAACGTTTACCAAGAGACCCAGTACTTC,CASSFNVYQETQYF